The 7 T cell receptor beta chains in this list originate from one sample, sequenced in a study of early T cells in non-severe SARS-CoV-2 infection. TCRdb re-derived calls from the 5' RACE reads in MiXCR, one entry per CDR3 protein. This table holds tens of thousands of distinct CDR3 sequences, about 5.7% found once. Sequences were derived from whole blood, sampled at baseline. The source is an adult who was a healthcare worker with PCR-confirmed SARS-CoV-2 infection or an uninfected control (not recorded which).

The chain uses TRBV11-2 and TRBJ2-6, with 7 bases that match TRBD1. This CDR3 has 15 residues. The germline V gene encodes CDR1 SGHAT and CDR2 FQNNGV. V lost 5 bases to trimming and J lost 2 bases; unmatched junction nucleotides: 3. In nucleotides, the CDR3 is TGTGCCAGCAGCCACGACAGGGCTGGGGCCAACGTCCTGACTTTC. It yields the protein CASSHDRAGANVLTF. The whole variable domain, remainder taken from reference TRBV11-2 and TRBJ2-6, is EAGVAQSPRYKIIEKRQSVAFWCNPISGHATLYWYQQILGQGPKLLIQFQNNGVVDDSQLPKDRFSAERLKGVDSTLKIQPAKLEDSAVYLCASSHDRAGANVLTFGAGSRLTVL.

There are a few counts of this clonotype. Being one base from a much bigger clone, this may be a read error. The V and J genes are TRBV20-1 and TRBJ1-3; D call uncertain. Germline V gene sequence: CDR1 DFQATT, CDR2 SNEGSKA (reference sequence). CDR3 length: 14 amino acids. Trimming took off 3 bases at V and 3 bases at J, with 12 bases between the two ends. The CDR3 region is CSARGGIFGNTIYF. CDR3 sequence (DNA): TGCAGTGCTAGGGGAGGGATTTTTGGAAACACCATATATTTT.

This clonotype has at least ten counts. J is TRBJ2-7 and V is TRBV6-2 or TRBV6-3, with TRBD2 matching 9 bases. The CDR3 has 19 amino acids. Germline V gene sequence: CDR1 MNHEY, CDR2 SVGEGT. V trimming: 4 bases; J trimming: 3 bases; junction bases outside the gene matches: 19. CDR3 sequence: CASSSRAKAGGPLFYEQYF. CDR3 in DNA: TGTGCCAGCAGTTCAAGAGCGAAAGCGGGGGGCCCACTTTTCTACGAGCAGTACTTC.

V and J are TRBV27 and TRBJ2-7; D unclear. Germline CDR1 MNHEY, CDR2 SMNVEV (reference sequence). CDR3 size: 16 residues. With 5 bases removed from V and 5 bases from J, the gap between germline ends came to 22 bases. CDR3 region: CASSVALGRVVHEQYF. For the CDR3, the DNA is TGTGCCAGCAGTGTAGCCTTAGGCCGCGTGGTACACGAGCAGTACTTC.

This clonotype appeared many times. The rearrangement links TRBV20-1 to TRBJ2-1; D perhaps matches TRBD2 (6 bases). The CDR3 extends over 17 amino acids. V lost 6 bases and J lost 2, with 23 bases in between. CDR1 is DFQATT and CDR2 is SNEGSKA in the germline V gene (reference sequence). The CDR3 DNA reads TGCAGTGCCGAGAATAGGTTCGTTGGGGGGACCTACAATGAGCAGTTCTTC. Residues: CSAENRFVGGTYNEQFF.

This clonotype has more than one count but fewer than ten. The CDR3 spells CASLPRDRAYNEQFF. The CDR3 DNA reads as TGTGCCAGCCTCCCCCGGGACAGGGCCTACAATGAGCAGTTCTTC. This chain joins TRBV6-4 and TRBJ2-1; 9 nucleotides agree with TRBD1. V trimming: 8 bases; J trimming: 2 bases; junction bases outside the gene matches: 7. The CDR3 has 15 amino acids. CDR1 and CDR2 from the germline V gene are MRHNA and SNTAGT.

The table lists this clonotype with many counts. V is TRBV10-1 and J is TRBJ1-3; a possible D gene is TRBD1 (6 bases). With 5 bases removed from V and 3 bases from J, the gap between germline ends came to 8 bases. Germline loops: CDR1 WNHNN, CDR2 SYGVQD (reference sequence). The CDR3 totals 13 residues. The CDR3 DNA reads TGCGCCAGCAGTAAAGGGGGTGGAAACACCATATATTTT. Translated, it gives CASSKGGGNTIYF.